The 5 T cell receptor beta chains in this list originate from one sample, sequenced in a study of cytomegalovirus exposure and HLA in healthy donors. Researchers ran the PCR with 60 Vbeta and 13 Jbeta primers. The protocol was immunoSEQ multiplex PCR, while the TCRdb copy is restricted to in-frame clones and leaves out a portion. The table shows about 55,000 clones, with 65% to 80% occurring only once. Sequenced material: PBMCs. These receptors were collected from a man aged 35 to 55 in good health and CMV-seropositive.

The chain carries TRBV5-1 and TRBJ2-7; D not resolved. Trimming shortened V by 0 bases and J by 3 bases, and 13 bases separated the two germline ends. Germline V gene data show CDR1 as SGHRS and CDR2 as YFSETQ. The CDR3 length is 15 residues. The CDR3 protein is CASSLGQTSDYEQYF. The CDR3 bases are TGCGCCAGCAGCTTGGGCCAAACATCTGACTACGAGCAGTACTTC.

In this sample, this clone turned up a few times. The chain recombines TRBV9 with TRBJ1-5; D may be TRBD1 (6 bases). V was pared by 3 bases and J by 2 bases, with 12 bases between. Germline-derived CDR1 and CDR2 are SGDLS and YYNGEE. The length of the CDR3 is 15 residues. The CDR3 DNA sequence: TGTGCCAGCAGCGAACAGGGAGATGGCAATCAGCCCCAGCATTTT. Protein: CASSEQGDGNQPQHF.

J is TRBJ1-2 and V is TRBV2; TRBD1 matches at 7 bases. J was trimmed by 8 bases and V by 4 bases; bases with no gene match: 7. The CDR3 has 13 amino acids. The germline CDR1 and CDR2 sequences are SNHLY and FYNNEI. CDR3 protein: CASSANTGEGYTF. DNA of the CDR3: TGTGCCAGCAGTGCGAATACAGGGGAGGGCTACACCTTC.

The chain couples TRBV19 to TRBJ2-3; D perhaps matches TRBD1 (6 bases). Germline V gene lookup returns CDR1 LNHDA and CDR2 SQIVND (reference sequence). This CDR3 spans 12 amino acids. The V gene lost 3 bases and the J gene lost 6 bases, with 7 bases spanning the gap. CDR3 residues: CASSMGADTQYF. The CDR3 DNA follows: TGTGCCAGTAGTATGGGGGCTGATACGCAGTATTTT. Full variable domain (remainder filled in from reference TRBV19 and TRBJ2-3): DGGITQSPKYLFRKEGQNVTLSCEQNLNHDAMYWYRQDPGQGLRLIYYSQIVNDFQKGDIAEGYSVSREKKESFPLTVTSAQKNPTAFYLCASSMGADTQYFGPGTRLTVL.

This clone was counted once. The chain couples TRBV5-6 to TRBJ1-2, with D hard to call. Germline-derived CDR1 and CDR2 are SGHDT and YYEEEE. Trimming left V 4 bases short and J 8 bases short, with 15 bases between. The CDR3 loop spans 13 amino acids. This CDR3 is CASSPRGFSGYTF. CDR3 sequence (DNA): TGTGCCAGCAGCCCCCGGGGTTTTTCGGGCTACACCTTC. The variable domain in full, completed from reference TRBV5-6 and TRBJ1-2, reads DAGVTQSPTHLIKTRGQQVTLRCSPKSGHDTVSWYQQALGQGPQFIFQYYEEEERQRGNFPDRFSGHQFPNYSSELNVNALLLGDSALYLCASSPRGFSGYTFGSGTRLTVV.